These T cell receptor beta chains were read from a single sample in a study of blood T cells in healthy people across ages. In TCRdb, the 5' RACE reads were re-called with MiXCR into one record per CDR3 protein. The repertoire holds hundreds of thousands of distinct CDR3 sequences, with 25% as singletons. The same specimen was also included in a second study, on T cells of mothers and their children.

Material: blood. The source of these receptors is a boy aged 10-17 years in good health. Each CDR3 is given with its conserved first and last residue.

CDR3: CASIGQEGPYEQYF
V: TRBV7-8

CDR3: CASSLTSGLQHF
V: TRBV12-3/TRBV12-4

CDR3: CASSLNSGSLFF
V: TRBV28

CDR3: CSARQGPGEQYF
V: TRBV29-1

CDR3: CASSFRGGNGYTF
V: TRBV27

CDR3: CASSLGLPTGGELFF
V: TRBV4-1

CDR3: CASSTRNRDVGSYEQYF
V: TRBV27

CDR3: CASSGSNDYEQYF
V: TRBV9

CDR3: CASTLRQGRNYGYTF
V: TRBV27

CDR3: CASSPFEGITGELFF
V: TRBV4-1

CDR3: CASSLSSGPDTQYF
V: TRBV27

CDR3: CASSPGQTHYGYTF
V: TRBV28